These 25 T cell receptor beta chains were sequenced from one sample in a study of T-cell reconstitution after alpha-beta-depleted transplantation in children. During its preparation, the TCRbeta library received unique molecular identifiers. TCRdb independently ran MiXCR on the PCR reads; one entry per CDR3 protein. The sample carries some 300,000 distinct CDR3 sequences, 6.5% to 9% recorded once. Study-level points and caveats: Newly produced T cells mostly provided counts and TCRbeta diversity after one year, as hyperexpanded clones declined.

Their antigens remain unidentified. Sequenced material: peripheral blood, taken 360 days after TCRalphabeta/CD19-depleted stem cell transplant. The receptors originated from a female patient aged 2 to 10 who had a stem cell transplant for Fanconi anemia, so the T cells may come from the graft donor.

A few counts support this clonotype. For the CDR3, the DNA is TGCAGTGCTAGTTTGGCCAGCCTCAATGAAAAACTGTTTTTT. This encodes CSASLASLNEKLFF. The chain uses TRBV20-1 and TRBJ1-4; D uncertain. V was trimmed by 3 bases and J by 5 bases, leaving 13 bases between them. From germline, CDR1 is DFQATT and CDR2 SNEGSKA (reference sequence). There are 14 residues in the CDR3.

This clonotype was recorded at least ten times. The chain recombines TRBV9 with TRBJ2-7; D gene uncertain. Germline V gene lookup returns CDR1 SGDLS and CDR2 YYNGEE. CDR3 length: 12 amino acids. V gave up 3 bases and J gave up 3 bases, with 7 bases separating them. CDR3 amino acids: CASSGIGYEQYF. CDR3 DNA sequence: TGTGCCAGCAGCGGGATCGGCTACGAGCAGTACTTC.

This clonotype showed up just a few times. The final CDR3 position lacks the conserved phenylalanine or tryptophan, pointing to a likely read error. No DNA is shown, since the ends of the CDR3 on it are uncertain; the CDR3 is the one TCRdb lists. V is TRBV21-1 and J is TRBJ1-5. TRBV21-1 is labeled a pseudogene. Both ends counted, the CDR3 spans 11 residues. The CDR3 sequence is CARDLYQPQHC.

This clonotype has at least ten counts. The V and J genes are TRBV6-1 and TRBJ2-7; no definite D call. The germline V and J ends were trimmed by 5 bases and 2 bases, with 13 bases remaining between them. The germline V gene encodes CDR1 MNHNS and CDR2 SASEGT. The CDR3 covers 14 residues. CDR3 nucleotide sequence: TGTGCCAGCAGTCCACAAGGGTATACCTACGAGCAGTACTTC. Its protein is CASSPQGYTYEQYF.

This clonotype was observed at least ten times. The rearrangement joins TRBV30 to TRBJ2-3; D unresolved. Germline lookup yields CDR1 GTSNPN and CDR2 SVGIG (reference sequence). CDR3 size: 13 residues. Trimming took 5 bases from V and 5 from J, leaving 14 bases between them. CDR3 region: CAWRPSNGDTQYF. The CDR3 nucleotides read TGTGCCTGGCGTCCGTCAAACGGAGATACGCAGTATTTT.

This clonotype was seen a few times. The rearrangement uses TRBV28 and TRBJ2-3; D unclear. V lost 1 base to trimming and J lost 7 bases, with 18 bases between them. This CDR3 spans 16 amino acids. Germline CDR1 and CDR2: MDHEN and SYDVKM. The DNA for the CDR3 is TGTGCCAGCAGTTTATATGAGGCGGCCAGTCGAAATACGCAGTATTTT. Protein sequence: CASSLYEAASRNTQYF. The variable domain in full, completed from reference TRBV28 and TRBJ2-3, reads DVKVTQSSRYLVKRTGEKVFLECVQDMDHENMFWYRQDPGLGLRLIYFSYDVKMKEKGDIPEGYSVSREKKERFSLILESASTNQTSMYLCASSLYEAASRNTQYFGPGTRLTVL.

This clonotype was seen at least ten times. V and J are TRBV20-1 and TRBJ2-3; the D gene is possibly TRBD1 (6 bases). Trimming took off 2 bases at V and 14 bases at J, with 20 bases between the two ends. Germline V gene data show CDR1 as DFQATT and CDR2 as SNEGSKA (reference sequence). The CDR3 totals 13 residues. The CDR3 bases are TGCAGTGCTAGAACTTTGTACAGGGAAGCGGTGTATTTT. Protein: CSARTLYREAVYF.

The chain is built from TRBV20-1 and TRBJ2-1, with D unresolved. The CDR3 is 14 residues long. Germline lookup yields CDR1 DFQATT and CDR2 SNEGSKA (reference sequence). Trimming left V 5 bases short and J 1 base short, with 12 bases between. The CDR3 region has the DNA TGCAGTGCTGTCAAAGACCCGTCCTACAATGAGCAGTTCTTC. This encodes CSAVKDPSYNEQFF.

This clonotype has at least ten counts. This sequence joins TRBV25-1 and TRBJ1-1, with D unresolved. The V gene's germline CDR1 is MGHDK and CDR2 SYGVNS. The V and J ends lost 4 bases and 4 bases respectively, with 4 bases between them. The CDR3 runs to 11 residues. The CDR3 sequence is CASSGVTEAFF. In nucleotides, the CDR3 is TGTGCCAGCAGTGGGGTCACTGAAGCTTTCTTT.

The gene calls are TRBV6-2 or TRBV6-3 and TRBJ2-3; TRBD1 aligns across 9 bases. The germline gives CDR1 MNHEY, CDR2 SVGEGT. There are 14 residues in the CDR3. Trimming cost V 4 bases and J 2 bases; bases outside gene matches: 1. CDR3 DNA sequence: TGTGCCAGCAGTTGGGACAGGGCCACAGATACGCAGTATTTT. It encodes CASSWDRATDTQYF.

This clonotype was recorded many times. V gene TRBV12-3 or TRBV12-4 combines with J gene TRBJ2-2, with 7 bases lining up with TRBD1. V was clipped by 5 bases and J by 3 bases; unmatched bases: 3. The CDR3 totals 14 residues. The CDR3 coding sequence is TGTGCCAGCAGTGGGACAGACTACACCGGGGAGCTGTTTTTT. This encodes CASSGTDYTGELFF.

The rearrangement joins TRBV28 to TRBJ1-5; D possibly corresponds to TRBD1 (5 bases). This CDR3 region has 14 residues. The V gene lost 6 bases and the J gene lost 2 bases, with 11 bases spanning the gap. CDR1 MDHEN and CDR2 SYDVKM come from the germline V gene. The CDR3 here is CASRRWGGNQPQHF. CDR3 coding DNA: TGTGCCAGCAGACGCTGGGGGGGCAATCAGCCCCAGCATTTT.

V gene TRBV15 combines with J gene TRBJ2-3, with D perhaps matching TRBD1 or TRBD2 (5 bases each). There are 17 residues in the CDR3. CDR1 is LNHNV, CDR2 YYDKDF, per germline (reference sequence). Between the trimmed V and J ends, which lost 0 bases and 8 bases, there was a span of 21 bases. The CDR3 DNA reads TGTGCCACCAGCAGAGACCCGGGGACGGGCCCCCAGGGTACGCAGTATTTT. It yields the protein CATSRDPGTGPQGTQYF.

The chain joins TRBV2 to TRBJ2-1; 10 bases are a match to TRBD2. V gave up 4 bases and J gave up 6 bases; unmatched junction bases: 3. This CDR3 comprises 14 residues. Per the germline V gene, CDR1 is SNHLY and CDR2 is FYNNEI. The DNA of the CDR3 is TGTGCCAGCAGTGGCTGGACTAGCGGCAATGAGCAGTTCTTC. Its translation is CASSGWTSGNEQFF.

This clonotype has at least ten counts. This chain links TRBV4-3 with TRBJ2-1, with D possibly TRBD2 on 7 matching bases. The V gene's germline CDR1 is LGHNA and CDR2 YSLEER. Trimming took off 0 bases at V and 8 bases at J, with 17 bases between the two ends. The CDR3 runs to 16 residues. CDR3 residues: CASSQDLGGDTYEQFF. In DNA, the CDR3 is TGCGCCAGCAGCCAAGATCTAGGGGGGGATACCTATGAGCAGTTCTTC.

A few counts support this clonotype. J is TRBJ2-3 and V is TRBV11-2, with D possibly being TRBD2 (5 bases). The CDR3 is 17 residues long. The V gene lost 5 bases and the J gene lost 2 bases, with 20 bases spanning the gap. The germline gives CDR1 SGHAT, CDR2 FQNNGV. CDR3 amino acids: CASSPRLPPIATDTQYF. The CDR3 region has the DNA TGTGCCAGCAGCCCCCGACTACCCCCGATTGCCACAGATACGCAGTATTTT.

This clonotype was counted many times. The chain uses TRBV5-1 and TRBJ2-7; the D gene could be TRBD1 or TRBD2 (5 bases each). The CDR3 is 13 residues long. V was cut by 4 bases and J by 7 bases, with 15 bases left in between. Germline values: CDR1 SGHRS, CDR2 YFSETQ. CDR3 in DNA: TGCGCCAGCAGCCCAGGGACCGGCTGGGAGCAGTACTTC. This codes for CASSPGTGWEQYF.

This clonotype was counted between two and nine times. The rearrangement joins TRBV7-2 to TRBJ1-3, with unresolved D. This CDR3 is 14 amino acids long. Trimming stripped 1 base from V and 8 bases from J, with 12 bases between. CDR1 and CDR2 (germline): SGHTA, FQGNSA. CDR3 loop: CASSLVGIGHTIYF. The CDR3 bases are TGTGCCAGCAGCTTAGTAGGGATTGGCCACACCATATATTTT.

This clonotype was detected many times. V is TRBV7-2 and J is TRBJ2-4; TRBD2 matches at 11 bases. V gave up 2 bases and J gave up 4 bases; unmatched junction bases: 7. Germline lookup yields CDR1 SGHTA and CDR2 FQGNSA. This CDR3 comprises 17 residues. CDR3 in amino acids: CASSLLGLAGKKNIQYF. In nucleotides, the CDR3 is TGTGCCAGCAGCTTATTAGGACTAGCGGGTAAAAAAAACATTCAGTACTTC.

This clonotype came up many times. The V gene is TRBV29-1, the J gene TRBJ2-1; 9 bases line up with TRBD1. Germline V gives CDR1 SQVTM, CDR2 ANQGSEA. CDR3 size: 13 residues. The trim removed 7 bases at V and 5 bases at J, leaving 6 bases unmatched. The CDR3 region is CSAWDREDNEQFF. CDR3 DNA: TGCAGCGCGTGGGACAGGGAAGACAATGAGCAGTTCTTC.

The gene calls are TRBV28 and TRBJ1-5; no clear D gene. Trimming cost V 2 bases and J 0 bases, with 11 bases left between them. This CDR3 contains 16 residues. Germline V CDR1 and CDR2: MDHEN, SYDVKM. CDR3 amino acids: CASSLNSFYSNQPQHF. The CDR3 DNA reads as TGTGCCAGCAGTTTAAACAGCTTCTATAGCAATCAGCCCCAGCATTTT.

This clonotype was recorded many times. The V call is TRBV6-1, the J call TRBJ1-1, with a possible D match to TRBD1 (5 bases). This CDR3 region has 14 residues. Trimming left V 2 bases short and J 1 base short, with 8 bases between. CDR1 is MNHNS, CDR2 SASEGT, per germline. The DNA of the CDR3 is TGTGCCAGCAGTGAAAATACAGGGAACACTGAAGCTTTCTTT. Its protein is CASSENTGNTEAFF.

The CDR3 is CASSLRQGPYEQYF. CDR3 DNA: TGTGCCAGCAGTTTGAGACAGGGGCCCTACGAGCAGTACTTC. The J gene is TRBJ2-7, the V gene TRBV27, with 8 bases matching TRBD1. J lost 2 bases, V lost 3 bases, and 3 bases had no gene match. This CDR3 has 14 residues. From germline, CDR1 is MNHEY and CDR2 SMNVEV (reference sequence).

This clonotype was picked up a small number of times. CDR3 in DNA: TGCGCCAGCAGCCATCCCCTAGCTCATGAGCAGTTCTTC. This sequence encodes CASSHPLAHEQFF. The chain is built from TRBV4-1 and TRBJ2-1; maybe TRBD2 (5 bases). V lost 3 bases to trimming and J lost 8 bases, with 11 bases between them. The germline gives CDR1 MGHRA, CDR2 YSYEKL. This CDR3 has 13 residues.

CDR3 residues: CASSLHRGSNQPQHF. The CDR3 nucleotides read TGTGCCAGCAGCTTACACAGGGGTTCCAATCAGCCCCAGCATTTT. The chain employs TRBV7-6 and TRBJ1-5, with 7 bases that match TRBD1. The V and J ends lost 2 bases and 3 bases, in that order; junction bases with no gene match: 4. CDR1 is SGHVS, CDR2 FNYEAQ, per germline. The CDR3 spans 15 residues.